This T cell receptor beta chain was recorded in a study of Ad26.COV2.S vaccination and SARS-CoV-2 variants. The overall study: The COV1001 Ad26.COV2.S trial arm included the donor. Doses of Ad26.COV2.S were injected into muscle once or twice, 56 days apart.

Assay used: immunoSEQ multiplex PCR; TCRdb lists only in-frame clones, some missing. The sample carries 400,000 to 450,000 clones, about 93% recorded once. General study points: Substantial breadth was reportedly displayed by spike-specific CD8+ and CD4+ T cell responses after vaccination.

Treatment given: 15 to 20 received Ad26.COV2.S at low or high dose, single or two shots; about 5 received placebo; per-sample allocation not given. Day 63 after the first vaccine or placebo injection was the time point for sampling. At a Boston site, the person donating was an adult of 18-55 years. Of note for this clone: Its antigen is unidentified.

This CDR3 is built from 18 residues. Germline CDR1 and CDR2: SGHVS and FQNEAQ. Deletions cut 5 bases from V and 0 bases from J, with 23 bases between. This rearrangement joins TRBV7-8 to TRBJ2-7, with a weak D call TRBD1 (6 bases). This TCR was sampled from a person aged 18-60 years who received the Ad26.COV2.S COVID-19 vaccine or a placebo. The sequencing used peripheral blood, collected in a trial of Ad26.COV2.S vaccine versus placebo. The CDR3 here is CASSRTAPGESGSYEQYF. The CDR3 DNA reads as TGTGCCAGCAGCCGCACCGCACCAGGGGAATCGGGCTCCTACGAGCAGTACTTC.